The present TCR beta chain was sequenced within a study of blood T cells in healthy people across ages. Germline CDR1 and CDR2: SQVTM and ANQGSEA. Losses at the gene ends were 5 bases for V and 7 bases for J; bases not matched to a gene: 7. The CDR3 runs 12 residues. Points from the study as a whole: A strong correlation was seen between TCR beta diversity and naive T cell percentage.

A second about 6 to 11 cycle PCR used barcoded and J-beta primers. TCRdb re-called the 5' RACE reads through MiXCR, storing one row per CDR3 protein. The sample lists roughly 1.6 million distinct CDR3 sequences, roughly a third seen once, with about 11% in the top ten. About this clonotype itself: Its specificity is unknown.

This receptor was obtained from a woman between 25 and 40 years old in good health. V is TRBV29-1 and J is TRBJ1-2; 7 bases are shared with TRBD1. The source material was blood. CDR3 nucleotides: TGCAGCGTTACAGGGGAACACGGTGGCTACACCTTC. Encoded protein: CSVTGEHGGYTF. The variable domain in full, with the rest retrieved from reference TRBV29-1 and TRBJ1-2, is SAVISQKPSRDICQRGTSLTIQCQVDSQVTMMFWYRQQPGQSLTLIATANQGSEATYESGFVIDKFPISRPNLTFSTLTVSNMSPEDSSIYLCSVTGEHGGYTFGSGTRLTVV.